One and the same sample provided the 29 T cell receptor beta chains below, sequenced in a study of blood T cell repertoires in COVID-19. Sequencing used immunoSEQ multiplex PCR; TCRdb keeps in-frame clones, though not all of them. This repertoire shows some 120,000 clones, approximately 82% found once; its top ten account for 2% to 2.5%. The sequenced sample consisted of peripheral blood. The receptors were sampled from a man younger than 40 with acute or convalescent COVID-19.

The sample holds one count of this clone. This chain links TRBV10-2 with TRBJ1-1; no definite D call. Trimming removed 7 bases at V and 7 bases at J, with 10 bases between. CDR1 is WSHSY and CDR2 is SAAADI in the germline V gene. This CDR3 is built from 11 residues. The CDR3 here is CASTGGGEAFF. In DNA form, the CDR3 reads TGCGCCAGCACCGGAGGAGGTGAAGCTTTCTTT.

Written as DNA, the CDR3 is TGTGCCAGTAGTACCCGGACTAGCCCGGAGACCCAGTACTTC. This translates into CASSTRTSPETQYF. The genes are TRBV19 and TRBJ2-5, with 8 bases matching TRBD2. From germline, CDR1 is LNHDA and CDR2 SQIVND (reference sequence). V lost 4 bases, J lost 5 bases, and 6 bases stayed unmatched. The CDR3 totals 14 residues.

V is TRBV7-2 and J is TRBJ2-5; a weak D match, TRBD2 (6 bases). V lost 4 bases and J 1 base, leaving 16 bases between the germline ends. The germline gives CDR1 SGHTA, CDR2 FQGNSA. The CDR3 contains 16 residues. The CDR3 is CASSSNSGQVQETQYF. The CDR3 nucleotides are TGTGCCAGCAGCTCTAACAGCGGGCAAGTCCAAGAGACCCAGTACTTC.

The rearrangement uses TRBV4-1 and TRBJ2-3, with TRBD1 matching over 7 bases. Trimming cost V 0 bases and J 5 bases; bases outside gene matches: 8. Germline V CDR1 and CDR2: MGHRA, YSYEKL. The CDR3 has 16 amino acids. The CDR3 loop is CASSQDRQGVGDTQYF. The CDR3 nucleotides are TGCGCCAGCAGCCAAGACCGACAGGGCGTAGGAGATACGCAGTATTTT.

CDR3 protein: CASSHDGTVYNEQFF. CDR3 nucleotides: TGTGCCAGCAGCCATGACGGGACAGTATACAATGAGCAGTTCTTC. The chain links TRBV14 to TRBJ2-1, with TRBD1 matching over 7 bases. This CDR3 contains 15 residues. Looked up from germline, CDR1 is SGHDN and CDR2 is FVKESK. Trimming took 3 bases from V and 4 from J; bases not matched to a gene: 6.

The chain recombines TRBV10-3 with TRBJ1-3, with D possibly TRBD1 on 5 matching bases. V was cut by 3 bases and J by 0 bases, with 12 bases left in between. From germline, CDR1 is ENHRY and CDR2 SYGVKD. The CDR3 sequence is 16 residues long. In DNA form, the CDR3 reads TGTGCCATCAGTGACGCGGGGGGAGGCTCTGGAAACACCATATATTTT. Translation: CAISDAGGGSGNTIYF.

The J gene is TRBJ1-2, the V gene TRBV15; D might be TRBD1 (6 bases). The CDR3 contains 14 residues. V was cut by 0 bases and J by 8 bases, with 13 bases left in between. Germline assignment: CDR1 LNHNV and CDR2 YYDKDF (reference sequence). This CDR3 reads CATSRDAGEWGYTF. The CDR3 region has the DNA TGTGCCACCAGCAGAGACGCAGGGGAATGGGGCTACACCTTC.

The chain combines TRBV25-1 with TRBJ2-7; weak D call: TRBD1 (6 bases). The germline gives CDR1 MGHDK, CDR2 SYGVNS. V was shortened by 2 bases and J by 0 bases, with 11 bases between the two germline ends. This CDR3 is built from 15 residues. Here the CDR3 DNA reads TGTGCCAGCAGTGAACCGACAGGAATCTCCTACGAGCAGTACTTC. Protein sequence: CASSEPTGISYEQYF.

This chain connects TRBV18 to TRBJ2-7; 8 bases align to TRBD1. V trimming: 5 bases; J trimming: 4 bases; junction bases outside the gene matches: 7. The CDR3 covers 14 residues. Germline CDR1 KGHSH, CDR2 LQKENI. In nucleotides, the CDR3 is TGTGCCAGCTCATCGGACGGGACAGGTTACGAGCAGTACTTC. Translated: CASSSDGTGYEQYF. The entire variable domain, with the rest obtained from reference TRBV18 and TRBJ2-7, is as follows: NAGVMQNPRHLVRRRGQEARLRCSPMKGHSHVYWYRQLPEEGLKFMVYLQKENIIDESGMPKERFSAEFPKEGPSILRIQQVVRGDSAAYFCASSSDGTGYEQYFGPGTRLTVT.

The CDR3 spells CASSFTVGAVNEQFF. Written as DNA, the CDR3 is TGTGCCAGCAGTTTTACCGTTGGGGCGGTCAATGAGCAGTTCTTC. The chain carries TRBV6-5 and TRBJ2-1; maybe TRBD1 (5 bases). V lost 4 bases, J lost 6 bases, and 16 bases lay in between. This CDR3 is built from 15 residues. Germline CDR1 and CDR2: MNHEY and SVGAGI.

The chain employs TRBV2 and TRBJ1-1, with D perhaps matching TRBD1 (6 bases). The CDR3 has 13 residues. CDR1 is SNHLY and CDR2 is FYNNEI in the germline V gene. Trimming took off 5 bases at V and 4 bases at J, with 11 bases between the two ends. Here the CDR3 reads CASSSRGSTEAFF. As DNA, the CDR3 is TGTGCCAGCAGTAGCAGGGGAAGCACTGAAGCTTTCTTT. The full variable domain, rest sourced from reference TRBV2 and TRBJ1-1, is EPEVTQTPSHQVTQMGQEVILRCVPISNHLYFYWYRQILGQKVEFLVSFYNNEISEKSEIFDDQFSVERPDGSNFTLKIRSTKLEDSAMYFCASSSRGSTEAFFGQGTRLTVV.

The chain couples TRBV4-3 to TRBJ1-1, with TRBD1 identical over 7 bases. After removal of 0 bases from V and 3 bases from J, the junction contained 7 bases not matched to a gene. CDR1 is LGHNA and CDR2 is YSLEER in the germline V gene. The CDR3 contains 16 residues. The CDR3 loop reads CASSQEVTGFHTEAFF. In nucleotides, the CDR3 is TGCGCCAGCAGCCAAGAGGTGACAGGGTTTCACACTGAAGCTTTCTTT.

V is TRBV19 and J is TRBJ1-1; 8 bases match TRBD1. Trimming took 5 bases from V and 3 from J; bases not matched to a gene: 11. CDR3 length equals 16 residues. The germline gives CDR1 LNHDA, CDR2 SQIVND (reference sequence). CDR3: CASSQGATYLYTEAFF. CDR3 in DNA: TGTGCCAGTAGTCAGGGGGCGACCTATCTTTACACTGAAGCTTTCTTT.

The chain uses TRBV3-1 (or the pseudogene TRBV3-2) and TRBJ2-7; 7 positions match TRBD2. The CDR3 sequence is 15 residues long. Germline loops: CDR1 LGHDT, CDR2 YNNKEL (reference sequence). The junction had 12 bases not matched to a gene; V was cut back by 4 bases and J by 6 bases. As DNA, the CDR3 is TGTGCCAGCAGCCTATCTAGCGGACCAAGGGCCGAGCAGTACTTC. This translates into CASSLSSGPRAEQYF.

The V gene is TRBV7-3, the J gene TRBJ1-1; 9 positions agree with TRBD1. This CDR3 is built from 14 residues. Per germline, CDR1 SGHTA and CDR2 FQGTGA. V lost 5 bases, J lost 5 bases, and 6 bases stayed unmatched. The chain's CDR3 is CASSEGQGMTEAFF. CDR3 in DNA: TGTGCCAGCAGCGAAGGACAGGGGATGACTGAAGCTTTCTTT.

The CDR3 spells CASSTHTTGRTEAFF. CDR3 nucleotides: TGTGCCAGTAGTACACACACGACAGGGCGCACTGAAGCTTTCTTT. This chain connects TRBV19 to TRBJ1-1; TRBD1 matches at 7 bases. Unmatched junction bases numbered 9, after V lost 4 bases and J lost 4 bases. This CDR3 has 15 residues. Germline V lookup: CDR1 LNHDA, CDR2 SQIVND (reference sequence).

V usage is TRBV3-1 (or the pseudogene TRBV3-2) and J usage is TRBJ2-3, with TRBD2 as a possible D gene (5 bases). CDR3 length equals 13 residues. Trimming took 1 base from V and 6 from J, leaving 8 bases between them. CDR1 is LGHDT and CDR2 is YNNKEL in the germline V gene (reference sequence). CDR3 sequence (DNA): TGTGCCAGCAGCCAAGTATGGACTGATACGCAGTATTTT. It encodes CASSQVWTDTQYF.

V usage is TRBV5-1 and J usage is TRBJ2-2; D unresolved. With 0 bases removed from V and 8 bases from J, the gap between germline ends came to 8 bases. The CDR3 covers 13 residues. Germline V lookup: CDR1 SGHRS, CDR2 YFSETQ. The DNA of the CDR3 is TGCGCCAGCAGCTTGGGTGTAGAAGGGGAGCTGTTTTTT. Encoded protein: CASSLGVEGELFF.

The V and J genes are TRBV12-5 and TRBJ1-2; D not resolved. Germline CDR1 reads LGHNT; CDR2 reads FRNRAP. The CDR3 contains 14 residues. V gave up 0 bases and J gave up 8 bases, with 13 bases separating them. CDR3 region: CASGLVVAGLGYTF. The CDR3, as DNA: TGTGCTAGTGGTTTGGTAGTGGCGGGCCTCGGCTACACCTTC. Full variable domain (outside the CDR3, taken from reference TRBV12-5 and TRBJ1-2): DARVTQTPRHKVTEMGQEVTMRCQPILGHNTVFWYRQTMMQGLELLAYFRNRAPLDDSGMPKDRFSAEMPDATLATLKIQPSEPRDSAVYFCASGLVVAGLGYTFGSGTRLTVV.

This chain links TRBV9 with TRBJ2-1; TRBD2 matches 7 bases. There are 15 residues in the CDR3. V lost 4 bases, J lost 4 bases, and 8 bases stayed unmatched. Germline-derived CDR1 and CDR2 are SGDLS and YYNGEE. The CDR3 spells CASSLAGPGYNEQFF. CDR3 coding DNA: TGTGCCAGCAGCTTAGCGGGTCCGGGGTACAATGAGCAGTTCTTC.

The chain links TRBV2 to TRBJ1-1, with D perhaps TRBD1 (5 bases). This CDR3 spans 15 amino acids. CDR1 and CDR2 from the germline V gene are SNHLY and FYNNEI. V lost 2 bases to trimming and J lost 1 base, with 11 bases between them. CDR3 DNA: TGTGCCAGCAGTGAATCTAGGACAACGAACACTGAAGCTTTCTTT. It specifies CASSESRTTNTEAFF.

This clone was counted a single time. The chain couples TRBV25-1 to TRBJ1-3; D is unclear. Germline CDR1 MGHDK, CDR2 SYGVNS. V gave up 4 bases and J gave up 2 bases, with 6 bases separating them. This CDR3 region has 13 residues. CDR3 protein: CASSARPGNTIYF. CDR3 coding DNA: TGTGCCAGCAGTGCGCGGCCTGGAAACACCATATATTTT. Full variable domain (outside the CDR3, taken from reference TRBV25-1 and TRBJ1-3): EADIYQTPRYLVIGTGKKITLECSQTMGHDKMYWYQQDPGMELHLIHYSYGVNSTEKGDLSSESTVSRIRTEHFPLTLESARPSHTSQYLCASSARPGNTIYFGEGSWLTVV.

This sequence joins TRBV7-9 and TRBJ2-5; the D gene is possibly TRBD1 (6 bases). V shed 5 bases and J shed 1 base, with 11 bases lying between them. Germline CDR1 reads SEHNR; CDR2 reads FQNEAQ (reference sequence). The length of the CDR3 is 14 residues. CDR3: CASSHGTTQETQYF. The CDR3 nucleotides read TGTGCCAGCAGCCACGGGACAACCCAAGAGACCCAGTACTTC.

The J gene is TRBJ1-4, the V gene TRBV2; TRBD1 matches 10 bases. The CDR3 extends over 15 amino acids. Looked up from germline, CDR1 is SNHLY and CDR2 is FYNNEI. Trimming took 4 bases from V and 8 from J; bases not matched to a gene: 7. The CDR3 spells CASSVRTGGGEKLFF. CDR3 DNA sequence: TGTGCCAGCAGTGTAAGGACAGGGGGTGGCGAAAAACTGTTTTTT.

The chain is built from TRBV5-8 and TRBJ2-7; TRBD2 is a possible D gene (5 bases). Germline values: CDR1 SGHTS, CDR2 YDEGEE. V lost 0 bases and J 12 bases, leaving 13 bases between the germline ends. CDR3 size: 12 residues. CDR3 amino acids: CASSLVGGTLYV. CDR3 DNA: TGTGCCAGCAGCTTGGTTGGAGGAACCCTGTACGTC.

The rearrangement uses TRBV7-8 and TRBJ1-6; TRBD1 matches 7 bases. The CDR3 covers 14 residues. Looked up from germline, CDR1 is SGHVS and CDR2 is FQNEAQ. Trimming took 1 base from V and 10 from J; bases not matched to a gene: 4. The CDR3 protein is CASSLETGRSPLHF. In DNA form, the CDR3 reads TGTGCCAGCAGCTTAGAGACAGGGCGATCACCCCTCCACTTT.

The chain combines TRBV9 with TRBJ1-2, with a weak D call TRBD1 (6 bases). Trimming left V 7 bases short and J 2 bases short, with 12 bases between. Germline lookup yields CDR1 SGDLS and CDR2 YYNGEE. The CDR3 runs to 13 residues. This CDR3 is CASATGSNYGYTF. The CDR3 DNA follows: TGTGCCAGCGCAACAGGGTCAAACTATGGCTACACCTTC.

The rearrangement uses TRBV19 and TRBJ2-6; possible D gene TRBD2, 6 bases. V was clipped by 9 bases and J by 0 bases, with 12 bases between them. CDR3 size: 15 residues. The germline CDR1 and CDR2 sequences are LNHDA and SQIVND (reference sequence). CDR3 DNA sequence: TGTGCCAGCACCGGAGGGGACTCTGGGGCCAACGTCCTGACTTTC. Its protein product is CASTGGDSGANVLTF.

The J gene is TRBJ2-3, the V gene TRBV9; 7 bases align to TRBD1. Germline lookup yields CDR1 SGDLS and CDR2 YYNGEE. The CDR3 loop spans 18 amino acids. V trimming: 4 bases; J trimming: 2 bases; junction bases outside the gene matches: 16. CDR3 in amino acids: CASSLRPPGQASTDTQYF. The CDR3, as DNA: TGTGCCAGCAGCCTTAGACCGCCAGGACAGGCGTCCACAGATACGCAGTATTTT.